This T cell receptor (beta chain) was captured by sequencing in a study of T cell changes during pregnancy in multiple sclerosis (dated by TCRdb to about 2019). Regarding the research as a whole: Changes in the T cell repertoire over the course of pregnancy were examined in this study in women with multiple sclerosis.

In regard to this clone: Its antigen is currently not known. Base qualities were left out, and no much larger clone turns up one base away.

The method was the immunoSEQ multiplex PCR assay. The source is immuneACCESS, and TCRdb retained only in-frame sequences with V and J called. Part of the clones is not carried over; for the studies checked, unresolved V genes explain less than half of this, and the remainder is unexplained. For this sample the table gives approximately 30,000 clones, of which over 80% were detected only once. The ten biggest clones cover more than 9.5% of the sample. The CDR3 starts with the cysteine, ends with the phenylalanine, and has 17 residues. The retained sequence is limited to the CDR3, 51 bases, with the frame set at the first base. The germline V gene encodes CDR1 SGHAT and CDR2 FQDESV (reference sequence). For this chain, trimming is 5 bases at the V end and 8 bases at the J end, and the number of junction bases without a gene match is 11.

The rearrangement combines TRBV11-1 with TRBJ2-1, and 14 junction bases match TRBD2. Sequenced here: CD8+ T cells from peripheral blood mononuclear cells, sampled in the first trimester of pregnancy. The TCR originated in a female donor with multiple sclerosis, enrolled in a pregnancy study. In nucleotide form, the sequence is TGTGCCAGCAGCGACGATCCGGGACTAGCGGGAGCGGATGAGCAGTTCTTC. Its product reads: CASSDDPGLAGADEQFF.